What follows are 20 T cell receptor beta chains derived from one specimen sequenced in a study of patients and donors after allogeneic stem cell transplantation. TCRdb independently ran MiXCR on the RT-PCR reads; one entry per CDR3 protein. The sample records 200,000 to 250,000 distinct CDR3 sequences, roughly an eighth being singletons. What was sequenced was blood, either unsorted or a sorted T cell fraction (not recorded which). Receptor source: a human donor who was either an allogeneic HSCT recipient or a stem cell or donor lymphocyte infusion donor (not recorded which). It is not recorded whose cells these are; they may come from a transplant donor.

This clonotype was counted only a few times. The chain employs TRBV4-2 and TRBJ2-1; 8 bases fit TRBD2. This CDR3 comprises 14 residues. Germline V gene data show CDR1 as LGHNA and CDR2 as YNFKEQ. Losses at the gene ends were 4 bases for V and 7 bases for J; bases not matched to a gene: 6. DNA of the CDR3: TGTGCCAGCAGCCTTAGCGGGGTGGGTAATGAGCAGTTCTTC. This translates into CASSLSGVGNEQFF.

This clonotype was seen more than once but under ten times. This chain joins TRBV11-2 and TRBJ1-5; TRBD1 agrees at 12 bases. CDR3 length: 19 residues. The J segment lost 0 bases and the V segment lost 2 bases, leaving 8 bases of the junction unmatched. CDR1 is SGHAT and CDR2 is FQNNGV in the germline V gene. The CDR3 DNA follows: TGTGCCAGCAGCTTAACTGCGGGACAGGGGGCAGTTAGCAATCAGCCCCAGCATTTT. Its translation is CASSLTAGQGAVSNQPQHF.

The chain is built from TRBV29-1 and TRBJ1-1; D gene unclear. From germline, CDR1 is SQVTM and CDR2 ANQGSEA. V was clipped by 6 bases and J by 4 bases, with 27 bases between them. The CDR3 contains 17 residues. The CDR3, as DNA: TGCAGCGTCCCCGGACCCCCGAGGTTTTCTTTAGGCACTGAAGCTTTCTTT. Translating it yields CSVPGPPRFSLGTEAFF.

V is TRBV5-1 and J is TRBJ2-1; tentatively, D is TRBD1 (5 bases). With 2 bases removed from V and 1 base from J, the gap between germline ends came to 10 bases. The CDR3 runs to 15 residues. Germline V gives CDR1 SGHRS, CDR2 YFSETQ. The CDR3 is CASSFQGYSYNEQFF. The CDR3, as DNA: TGCGCCAGCAGCTTCCAGGGATATTCCTACAATGAGCAGTTCTTC.

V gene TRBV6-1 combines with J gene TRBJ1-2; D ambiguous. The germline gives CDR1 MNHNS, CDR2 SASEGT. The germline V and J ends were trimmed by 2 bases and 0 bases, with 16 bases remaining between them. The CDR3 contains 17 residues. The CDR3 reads CASSESLQGRTNYGYTF. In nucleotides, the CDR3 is TGTGCCAGCAGTGAAAGCCTACAAGGTCGAACTAACTATGGCTACACCTTC.

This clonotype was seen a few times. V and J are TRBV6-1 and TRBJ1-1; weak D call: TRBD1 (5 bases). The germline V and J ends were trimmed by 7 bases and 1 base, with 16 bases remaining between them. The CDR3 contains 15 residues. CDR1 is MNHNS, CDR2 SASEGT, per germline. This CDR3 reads CASNKGVGENTEAFF. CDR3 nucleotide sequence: TGTGCCAGCAATAAAGGGGTTGGAGAGAACACTGAAGCTTTCTTT.

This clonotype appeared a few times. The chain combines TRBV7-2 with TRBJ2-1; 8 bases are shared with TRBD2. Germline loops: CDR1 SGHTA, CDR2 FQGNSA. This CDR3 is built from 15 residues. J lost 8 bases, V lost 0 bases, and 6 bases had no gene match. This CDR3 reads CASSLARLAGDEQFF. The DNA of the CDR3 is TGTGCCAGCAGCTTAGCTCGGCTAGCGGGTGATGAGCAGTTCTTC. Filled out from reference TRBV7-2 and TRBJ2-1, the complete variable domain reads GAGVSQSPSNKVTEKGKDVELRCDPISGHTALYWYRQSLGQGLEFLIYFQGNSAPDKSGLPSDRFSAERTGGSVSTLTIQRTQQEDSAVYLCASSLARLAGDEQFFGPGTRLTVL.

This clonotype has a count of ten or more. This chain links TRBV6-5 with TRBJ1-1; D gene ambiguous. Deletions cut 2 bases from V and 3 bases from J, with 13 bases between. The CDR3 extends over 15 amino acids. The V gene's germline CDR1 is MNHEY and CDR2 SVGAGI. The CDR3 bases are TGTGCCAGCAGTTACCGTACCGTCGCCCACACTGAAGCTTTCTTT. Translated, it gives CASSYRTVAHTEAFF.

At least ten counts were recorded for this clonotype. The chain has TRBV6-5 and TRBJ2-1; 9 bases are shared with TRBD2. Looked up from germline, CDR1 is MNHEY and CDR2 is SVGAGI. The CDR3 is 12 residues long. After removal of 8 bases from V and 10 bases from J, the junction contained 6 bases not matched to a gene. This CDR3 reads CASGREGREQFF. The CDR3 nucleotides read TGTGCCAGCGGGCGGGAGGGCCGAGAGCAGTTCTTC.

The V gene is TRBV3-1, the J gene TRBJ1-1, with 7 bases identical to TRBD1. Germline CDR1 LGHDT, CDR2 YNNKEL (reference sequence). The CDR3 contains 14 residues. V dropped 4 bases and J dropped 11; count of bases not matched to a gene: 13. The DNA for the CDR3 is TGTGCCAGCAGCCGGTCCCGGGACAGTTTTTCGGCTTTCTTT. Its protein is CASSRSRDSFSAFF.

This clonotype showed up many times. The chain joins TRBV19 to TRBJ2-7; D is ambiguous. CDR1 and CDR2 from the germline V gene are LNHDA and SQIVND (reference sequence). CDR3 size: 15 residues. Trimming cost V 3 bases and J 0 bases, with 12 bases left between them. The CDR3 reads CASSIADSGSYEQYF. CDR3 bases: TGTGCCAGTAGTATTGCAGACTCAGGCTCCTACGAGCAGTACTTC.

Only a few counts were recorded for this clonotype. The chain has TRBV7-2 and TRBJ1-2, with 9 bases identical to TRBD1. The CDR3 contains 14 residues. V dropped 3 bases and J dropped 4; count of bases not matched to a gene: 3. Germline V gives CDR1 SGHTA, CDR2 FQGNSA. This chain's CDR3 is CASSLGQGSYGYTF. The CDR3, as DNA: TGTGCCAGCAGCTTGGGACAGGGCAGCTATGGCTACACCTTC.

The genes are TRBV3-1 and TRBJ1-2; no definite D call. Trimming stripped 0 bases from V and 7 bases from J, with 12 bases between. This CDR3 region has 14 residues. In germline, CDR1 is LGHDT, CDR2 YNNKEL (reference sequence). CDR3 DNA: TGTGCCAGCAGCCAAGATCGATTTGGCGGTGGCTACACCTTC. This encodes CASSQDRFGGGYTF.

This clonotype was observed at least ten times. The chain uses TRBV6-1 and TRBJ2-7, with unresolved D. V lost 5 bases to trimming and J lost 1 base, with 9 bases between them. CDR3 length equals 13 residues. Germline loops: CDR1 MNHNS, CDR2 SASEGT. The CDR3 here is CASSQTGSYEQYF. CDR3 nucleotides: TGTGCCAGCAGTCAGACTGGATCCTACGAGCAGTACTTC.

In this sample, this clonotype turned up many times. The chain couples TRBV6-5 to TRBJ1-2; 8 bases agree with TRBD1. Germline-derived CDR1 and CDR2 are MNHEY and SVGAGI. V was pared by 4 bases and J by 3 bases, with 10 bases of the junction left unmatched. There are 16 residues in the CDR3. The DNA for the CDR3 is TGTGCCAGCAGTTCCGGGACAGGCGTCCATCACTATGGCTACACCTTC. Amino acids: CASSSGTGVHHYGYTF.

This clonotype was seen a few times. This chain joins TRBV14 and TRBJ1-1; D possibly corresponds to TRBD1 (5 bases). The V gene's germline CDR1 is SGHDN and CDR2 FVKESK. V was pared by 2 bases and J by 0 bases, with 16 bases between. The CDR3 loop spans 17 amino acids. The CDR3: CASSQSRGLSMNTEAFF. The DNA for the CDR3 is TGTGCCAGCAGCCAATCGAGGGGACTGAGCATGAACACTGAAGCTTTCTTT.

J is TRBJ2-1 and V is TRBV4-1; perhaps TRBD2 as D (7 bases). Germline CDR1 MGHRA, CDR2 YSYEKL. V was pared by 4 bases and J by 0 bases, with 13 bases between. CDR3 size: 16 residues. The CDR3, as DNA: TGCGCCAGCAGCCGGGAGGGGGGTAGCTCCTACAATGAGCAGTTCTTC. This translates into CASSREGGSSYNEQFF.

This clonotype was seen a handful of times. Here the CDR3 DNA reads TGTGCCAGCAGCTCGGGACTACCCGAGACCCAGTACTTC. Translation gives CASSSGLPETQYF. This sequence joins TRBV5-4 and TRBJ2-5, with TRBD2 identical over 7 bases. Germline CDR1 and CDR2: SGHNT and YYREEE (reference sequence). The ends lost 3 bases at V and 5 bases at J; junction bases unmatched: 4. This CDR3 comprises 13 residues.

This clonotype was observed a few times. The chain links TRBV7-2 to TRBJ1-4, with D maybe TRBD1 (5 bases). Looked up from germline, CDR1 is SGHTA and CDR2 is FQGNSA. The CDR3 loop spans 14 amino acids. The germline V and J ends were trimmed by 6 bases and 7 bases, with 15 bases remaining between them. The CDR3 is CASRKRAGSEKLFF. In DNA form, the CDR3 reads TGTGCCAGCAGAAAAAGGGCAGGGAGTGAAAAACTGTTTTTT.

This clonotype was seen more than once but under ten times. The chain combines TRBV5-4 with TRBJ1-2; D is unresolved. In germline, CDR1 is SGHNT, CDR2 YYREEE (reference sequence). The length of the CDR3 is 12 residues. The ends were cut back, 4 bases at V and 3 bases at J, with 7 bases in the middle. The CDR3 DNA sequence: TGTGCCAGCAGCCTAGGATACTATGGCTACACCTTC. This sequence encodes CASSLGYYGYTF.